A selection of T cell receptor beta chains follows, all from one sample in a study of HIV-infected patients and healthy controls. TCRdb analysed the 5' RACE reads with MiXCR anew, one entry per CDR3 protein. Here the sample spans thousands of distinct CDR3 sequences, about 8% being singletons. Sample: blood, taken before antiretroviral therapy. Receptors were obtained from an adult with HIV infection. The CDR3 runs from the conserved cysteine through the conserved F or W. The D gene is left open where the match is weak.

D,V,CDR3
-,TRBV28,CASSFGLWDTEAFF
TRBD1,TRBV2,CASREQGPTEKLFF
-,TRBV2,CASSDVVTNEKLFF
-,TRBV6-5,CASSYSVSAYNEQFF
-,TRBV4-1,CASSKTGLNTEAFF
-,TRBV6-6,CASSYPPSLGELFF
TRBD2,TRBV19,CASSPRGGVSTGELFF
-,TRBV6-6,CAIYRSGELFF
TRBD1,TRBV5-1,CASSFNLPGQVSSPLHF
TRBD1,TRBV7-9,CASSTGQGSSGNTIYF
-,TRBV2,CASSEDSSKNIQYF
-,TRBV18,CASSPSRGQGAGEQYF
TRBD2,TRBV28,CASSTYWQTSGIVRELSPPDTQYF
-,TRBV5-6,CASSRYDRPNTGELFF
-,TRBV5-4,CASSSPGENTEAFF
TRBD2,TRBV20-1,CSAPLAGGPPEEQYF
TRBD2,TRBV7-9,CASSRTSGRGTGELFF
TRBD2,TRBV20-1,CSASQQRGSKTQYF
-,TRBV6-1,CASSVPGFGNTEAFF
-,TRBV19,CASSIYPGQFFPDTQYF
-,TRBV18,CASSPSRANYGYTF
TRBD2,TRBV7-2,CATNSGGASETQYF
-,TRBV7-8,CASSSDSGYNEKLFF
-,TRBV12-3/TRBV12-4,CASSLGGYNEQFF
-,TRBV6-6,CASSSPVGWNTEAFF
TRBD1,TRBV5-1,CASSFLRQGDLRFF
-,TRBV5-4,CASSPADRSADTQYF
TRBD2,TRBV6-1,CASIIRAGGSSYEQYF
-,TRBV9,CASRGRNNEQFF
TRBD1,TRBV10-3,CAISEGDRGEETQYF
-,TRBV4-2,CASSQDREATEAFF
-,TRBV28,CASFRETEAFF
-,TRBV28,CASSLIGQYDQPQHF
-,TRBV12-3/TRBV12-4,CASSADSKGNTIYF
-,TRBV25-1,CASSPLYEQYF
-,TRBV3-1,CASSQPPGYEQYF
-,TRBV29-1,CSVIRQTSTDTQYF
-,TRBV3-1,CASSRGQMNTEAFF
TRBD1,TRBV12-3/TRBV12-4,CASSMDRGNNEQFF
TRBD1,TRBV20-1,CSARVSGQGHNQPQHF
TRBD1,TRBV4-1,CASSQPGTAGANVLTF
-,TRBV4-2,CASSQDHNSGNTIYF